These 8 T cell receptor beta chains were all obtained from the same sample, sequenced in a study of shared clonotypes between healthy human individuals. Repertoires were generated with immunoSEQ multiplex PCR, while TCRdb's copy carries only in-frame clones and drops some. The table lists some 790,000 clones, 55% to 80% of them singletons. Material for sequencing was memory CD4+ T cells sorted from blood. Subset indicated: CD45RA-negative fraction. The receptors were gathered from a woman aged 25 to 39 in good health.

This chain joins TRBV5-1 and TRBJ2-7; the D is unclear. Germline assignment: CDR1 SGHRS and CDR2 YFSETQ. Deletions cut 2 bases from V and 3 bases from J, with 12 bases between. This CDR3 comprises 14 residues. In DNA, the CDR3 is TGCGCCAGCAGCTTTCACCCGGCCGTCTACGAGCAGTACTTC. Its translation is CASSFHPAVYEQYF. Drawing the rest from reference TRBV5-1 and TRBJ2-7, the complete variable domain is KAGVTQTPRYLIKTRGQQVTLSCSPISGHRSVSWYQQTPGQGLQFLFEYFSETQRNKGNFPGRFSGRQFSNSRSEMNVSTLELGDSALYLCASSFHPAVYEQYFGPGTRLTVT.

This clone was seen repeatedly, ten times or more. Other nucleotide sequences in the sample specify the same CDR3. The chain is built from TRBV18 and TRBJ2-7; 8 nucleotides align to TRBD1. V lost 5 bases and J lost 6; bases outside the gene matches: 3. The CDR3 spans 12 residues. Germline loops: CDR1 KGHSH, CDR2 LQKENI. CDR3 protein: CASSRQGPEQYF. CDR3 DNA sequence: TGTGCCAGCTCAAGACAGGGGCCCGAGCAGTACTTC.

The rearrangement joins TRBV6-6 to TRBJ2-1; TRBD2 aligns across 8 bases. V trimming: 2 bases; J trimming: 8 bases; junction bases outside the gene matches: 8. The CDR3 spans 15 residues. CDR1 MNHNY and CDR2 SVGAGI come from the germline V gene (reference sequence). The CDR3 nucleotides read TGTGCCAGCAGTTACAAGGGGACTAGTAGCTATGAGCAGTTCTTC. The encoded protein is CASSYKGTSSYEQFF.

This clone occurred once. The CDR3 here is CASSVTGSLAYNEQFF. The CDR3 DNA follows: TGTGCCAGCAGCGTAACTGGGAGTCTCGCCTACAATGAGCAGTTCTTC. This sequence joins TRBV9 and TRBJ2-1; the D gene is possibly TRBD2 (5 bases). CDR3 size: 16 residues. Trimming stripped 1 base from V and 2 bases from J, with 13 bases between. Germline CDR1 SGDLS, CDR2 YYNGEE.

The chain carries TRBV7-2 and TRBJ2-4; D call uncertain. V dropped 2 bases and J dropped 0 bases, with 11 bases sitting between them. This CDR3 contains 16 residues. Germline CDR1 is SGHTA and CDR2 is FQGNSA. The DNA of the CDR3 is TGTGCCAGCAGCTTATCTACGGGCTTAGCCAAAAACATTCAGTACTTC. Its translation: CASSLSTGLAKNIQYF.

V is TRBV7-9 and J is TRBJ2-7; TRBD2 matches 11 bases. CDR1 and CDR2 from the germline V gene are SEHNR and FQNEAQ (reference sequence). The V gene end was trimmed by 4 bases and the J gene end by 6 bases; junction bases not matched to a gene: 8. The CDR3 runs 15 residues. In nucleotides, the CDR3 is TGTGCCAGCAGCTACAATAGCGGGAGGGCCGGCGAGCAGTACTTC. It yields the protein CASSYNSGRAGEQYF.

This chain connects TRBV28 to TRBJ1-1, with a weak D call TRBD1 (6 bases). Trimming removed 11 bases from V and 11 bases from J, with 15 bases in between. This CDR3 has 10 residues. Germline CDR1 and CDR2: MDHEN and SYDVKM. CDR3 in DNA: TGTGCCTGCGGTAGGGGGACGGCTTTCTTT. This gives the protein CACGRGTAFF.

V usage is TRBV7-2 and J usage is TRBJ1-1; 7 bases match TRBD1. V shed 5 bases and J 3 bases; nucleotides not matched to a gene: 6. This CDR3 comprises 14 residues. The V gene's germline CDR1 is SGHTA and CDR2 FQGNSA. The CDR3: CASSAATGHTEAFF. For the CDR3, the DNA is TGTGCCAGCAGCGCCGCGACAGGGCACACTGAAGCTTTCTTT.